The next 24 T cell receptor beta chains were all read from a single sample in a study of cytomegalovirus exposure and HLA in healthy donors. The primer mix had 60 Vbeta and 13 Jbeta primers. Assay used: immunoSEQ multiplex PCR; TCRdb lists only in-frame clones, some missing. The sample lists some 120,000 clones; over 60% were seen once. The sequencing sample was made of PBMCs. All receptors derive from a human donor in good health.

This clone appeared a single time. The chain combines TRBV11-2 with TRBJ1-1; 8 bases match TRBD1. V was pared by 0 bases and J by 5 bases, with 2 bases of the junction left unmatched. Germline V gives CDR1 SGHAT, CDR2 FQNNGV. The CDR3 length is 14 residues. CDR3 protein: CASSLEQGATEAFF. The CDR3 nucleotides are TGTGCCAGCAGCTTAGAGCAGGGGGCGACTGAAGCTTTCTTT.

The chain employs TRBV12-5 and TRBJ2-7; D is unresolved. Germline assignment: CDR1 LGHNT and CDR2 FRNRAP. This CDR3 region has 12 residues. The ends were cut back, 1 base at V and 6 bases at J, with 7 bases in the middle. This CDR3 reads CASGLGGSEQYF. The DNA of the CDR3 is TGTGCTAGTGGTTTGGGAGGTTCCGAGCAGTACTTC.

J is TRBJ1-5 and V is TRBV9; TRBD1 matches at 10 bases. The CDR3 contains 15 residues. The trim removed 8 bases at V and 4 bases at J, leaving 9 bases unmatched. Germline lookup yields CDR1 SGDLS and CDR2 YYNGEE. The CDR3, as DNA: TGTGCCAGGTTGACAGGGGGCGCGACGAATCAGCCCCAGCATTTT. Residues: CARLTGGATNQPQHF. The full variable domain, with the rest looked up from reference TRBV9 and TRBJ1-5, is DSGVTQTPKHLITATGQRVTLRCSPRSGDLSVYWYQQSLDQGLQFLIQYYNGEERAKGNILERFSAQQFPDLHSELNLSSLELGDSALYFCARLTGGATNQPQHFGDGTRLSIL.

The CDR3 DNA sequence: TGTGCCAGCAGCTGGAGCGGAGGGCCAAATCCAGAAGAGACCCAGTACTTC. Residues: CASSWSGGPNPEETQYF. This sequence joins TRBV7-9 and TRBJ2-5; D is possibly TRBD2 (6 bases). The V gene lost 4 bases and the J gene lost 3 bases, with 21 bases spanning the gap. The CDR3 length is 17 residues. Germline lookup yields CDR1 SEHNR and CDR2 FQNEAQ (reference sequence). Supplemented by reference TRBV7-9 and TRBJ2-5, the full variable domain reads DTGVSQNPRHKITKRGQNVTFRCDPISEHNRLYWYRQTLGQGPEFLTYFQNEAQLEKSRLLSDRFSAERPKGSFSTLEIQRTEQGDSAMYLCASSWSGGPNPEETQYFGPGTRLLVL.

In this sample, this clone turned up a few times. This chain connects TRBV5-1 to TRBJ1-5, with 8 bases aligning to TRBD1. The CDR3 length is 16 residues. V lost 0 bases, J lost 2 bases, and 4 bases stayed unmatched. Germline V lookup: CDR1 SGHRS, CDR2 YFSETQ. The CDR3 region is CASSLEDREGNQPQHF. In nucleotides, the CDR3 is TGCGCCAGCAGCTTGGAGGACAGGGAGGGCAATCAGCCCCAGCATTTT.

The chain has TRBV6-6 and TRBJ2-1; D is possibly TRBD1 (5 bases). The CDR3 consists of 14 residues. Trimming removed 0 bases from V and 7 bases from J, with 10 bases in between. Germline values: CDR1 MNHNY, CDR2 SVGAGI (reference sequence). The DNA of the CDR3 is TGTGCCAGCAGTTACTCTTCAGGGCTGAATGAGCAGTTCTTC. Its protein is CASSYSSGLNEQFF.

The chain joins TRBV7-8 to TRBJ2-1; 11 nucleotides agree with TRBD1. CDR3 size: 16 residues. V lost 5 bases and J lost 6; bases outside the gene matches: 9. From germline, CDR1 is SGHVS and CDR2 FQNEAQ. The CDR3 loop is CASSLTPGQGGNEQFF. For the CDR3, the DNA is TGTGCCAGCAGCCTAACTCCGGGACAGGGGGGCAATGAGCAGTTCTTC.

The J gene is TRBJ1-2, the V gene TRBV6-6, with a weak D call TRBD1 (6 bases). The length of the CDR3 is 14 residues. Trimming removed 8 bases at V and 5 bases at J, with 18 bases between. CDR1 MNHNY and CDR2 SVGAGI come from the germline V gene (reference sequence). The CDR3 loop is CASGRGQLGYGYTF. The CDR3, as DNA: TGTGCCAGCGGCCGGGGACAACTCGGGTATGGCTACACCTTC.

V and J are TRBV5-1 and TRBJ1-6; 9 bases are shared with TRBD1. After removal of 0 bases from V and 8 bases from J, the junction contained 0 bases not matched to a gene. Germline V gene sequence: CDR1 SGHRS, CDR2 YFSETQ. The CDR3 is 14 residues long. The DNA of the CDR3 is TGCGCCAGCAGCTTGGGGGACAGGGATTCACCCCTCCACTTT. It yields the protein CASSLGDRDSPLHF.

The chain combines TRBV15 with TRBJ2-7, with 8 bases matching TRBD1. The V gene's germline CDR1 is LNHNV and CDR2 YYDKDF (reference sequence). There are 16 residues in the CDR3. Trimming cost V 3 bases and J 3 bases; bases outside gene matches: 10. In DNA, the CDR3 is TGTGCCACCAGCAGGGACAGGGAGATGTCCTTCTACGAGCAGTACTTC. Protein: CATSRDREMSFYEQYF.

The genes are TRBV7-9 and TRBJ2-5, with TRBD1 identical over 7 bases. The germline gives CDR1 SEHNR, CDR2 FQNEAQ (reference sequence). Trimming at V came to 5 bases and at J to 1 base, leaving 4 bases not matched to a gene. CDR3 length: 14 residues. The CDR3 DNA follows: TGTGCCAGCAGCCGTAGACAGGGCCAAGAGACCCAGTACTTC. This encodes CASSRRQGQETQYF.

This chain joins TRBV6-1 and TRBJ1-5; 8 nucleotides agree with TRBD1. Germline loops: CDR1 MNHNS, CDR2 SASEGT. V lost 2 bases, J lost 16 bases, and 13 bases stayed unmatched. The CDR3 has 14 amino acids. The CDR3 coding sequence is TGTGCCAGCAGTGAAACCCCCCAGGGGGCGGCATTCCATTTT. As protein: CASSETPQGAAFHF.

This clone was seen a few times. V is TRBV2 and J is TRBJ1-1; a possible D gene is TRBD1 (5 bases). The V gene's germline CDR1 is SNHLY and CDR2 FYNNEI. V gave up 8 bases and J gave up 1 base, with 11 bases separating them. The CDR3 has 13 residues. CDR3 protein: CASPGGENTEAFF. The CDR3, as DNA: TGTGCCAGCCCGGGAGGGGAGAACACTGAAGCTTTCTTT.

This clone has only one observation. The gene calls are TRBV7-2 and TRBJ2-7, with TRBD2 as a possible D gene (6 bases). V shed 4 bases and J shed 1 base, with 11 bases lying between them. The V gene's germline CDR1 is SGHTA and CDR2 FQGNSA. This CDR3 has 14 amino acids. The CDR3 bases are TGTGCCAGCAGCTCGCGGCGGGGTTCCTACGAGCAGTACTTC. Protein product: CASSSRRGSYEQYF. The variable domain in full, completed from reference TRBV7-2 and TRBJ2-7, reads GAGVSQSPSNKVTEKGKDVELRCDPISGHTALYWYRQSLGQGLEFLIYFQGNSAPDKSGLPSDRFSAERTGGSVSTLTIQRTQQEDSAVYLCASSSRRGSYEQYFGPGTRLTVT.

V gene TRBV5-6 combines with J gene TRBJ1-2; tentatively, D is TRBD1 (5 bases). Per the germline V gene, CDR1 is SGHDT and CDR2 is YYEEEE. This CDR3 has 16 amino acids. Trimming left V 2 bases short and J 1 base short, with 15 bases between. The CDR3 region has the DNA TGTGCCAGCAGCTTTGGTGGGGGGACCATTAACTATGGCTACACCTTC. Amino acids: CASSFGGGTINYGYTF.

The chain joins TRBV28 to TRBJ2-4, with TRBD1 matching 11 bases. This CDR3 contains 14 residues. Germline V gene lookup returns CDR1 MDHEN and CDR2 SYDVKM. V trimming: 4 bases; J trimming: 6 bases; junction bases outside the gene matches: 2. CDR3 sequence reads: CASSSGTGGNIQYF. The CDR3 DNA is TGTGCCAGCAGTTCCGGGACAGGGGGAAACATTCAGTACTTC.

The chain couples TRBV7-9 to TRBJ2-5, with 7 bases identical to TRBD1. V gave up 5 bases and J gave up 2 bases; unmatched junction bases: 5. CDR1 and CDR2 (germline): SEHNR, FQNEAQ (reference sequence). The CDR3 runs to 14 residues. The CDR3 region is CASSTPGQQETQYF. CDR3 sequence (DNA): TGTGCCAGCAGCACCCCGGGACAGCAAGAGACCCAGTACTTC.

This chain uses TRBV5-4 with TRBJ1-2; no reliable D call. With 0 bases removed from V and 11 bases from J, the gap between germline ends came to 8 bases. CDR3 length equals 11 residues. CDR1 SGHNT and CDR2 YYREEE come from the germline V gene (reference sequence). The CDR3 loop is CASSLDGLYTF. The CDR3 DNA reads TGTGCCAGCAGCTTGGATGGACTTTACACCTTC.

The gene calls are TRBV5-1 and TRBJ2-5; 9 bases are shared with TRBD1. CDR3 length: 12 residues. V shed 8 bases, J shed 2 bases, and the junction held 1 base outside the gene matches. Germline values: CDR1 SGHRS, CDR2 YFSETQ. CDR3 loop: CASGTGQETQYF. DNA for the CDR3: TGCGCCAGTGGGACAGGGCAAGAGACCCAGTACTTC. Full variable domain (rest looked up from reference TRBV5-1 and TRBJ2-5): KAGVTQTPRYLIKTRGQQVTLSCSPISGHRSVSWYQQTPGQGLQFLFEYFSETQRNKGNFPGRFSGRQFSNSRSEMNVSTLELGDSALYLCASGTGQETQYFGPGTRLLVL.

V gene TRBV7-2 combines with J gene TRBJ1-4, with TRBD1 matching over 9 bases. V shed 1 base and J 7 bases; nucleotides not matched to a gene: 10. The CDR3 has 17 residues. Germline values: CDR1 SGHTA, CDR2 FQGNSA. In nucleotides, the CDR3 is TGTGCCAGCAGCTTAGTGGGACAGGGAGCCATCTCTGAAAAACTGTTTTTT. It is translated as CASSLVGQGAISEKLFF.

V and J are TRBV10-3 and TRBJ1-1; TRBD1 is a possible D gene (5 bases). The germline V gene encodes CDR1 ENHRY and CDR2 SYGVKD. Deletions cut 6 bases from V and 5 bases from J, with 13 bases between. The length of the CDR3 is 13 residues. The CDR3: CAISPGMITEAFF. The CDR3 nucleotides read TGTGCCATCAGCCCAGGGATGATAACTGAAGCTTTCTTT.

This clone was counted a single time. The chain joins TRBV7-6 to TRBJ2-3; no reliable D call. Per the germline V gene, CDR1 is SGHVS and CDR2 is FNYEAQ. V shed 3 bases and J shed 5 bases, with 9 bases lying between them. This CDR3 is 13 amino acids long. CDR3 amino acids: CASSFGTIDTQYF. The DNA of the CDR3 is TGTGCCAGCAGCTTCGGTACGATAGATACGCAGTATTTT.

The gene calls are TRBV9 and TRBJ2-7, with 7 bases identical to TRBD1. The V and J ends lost 3 bases and 7 bases, in that order; junction bases with no gene match: 22. The germline gives CDR1 SGDLS, CDR2 YYNGEE. The CDR3 sequence is 18 residues long. CDR3 coding DNA: TGTGCCAGCAGCGCCCATGAGGGGACAGTACTTAAGGGTTGGGAGCAGTACTTC. Its protein is CASSAHEGTVLKGWEQYF.

J is TRBJ2-1 and V is TRBV4-1; 11 nucleotides align to TRBD2. Trimming took 4 bases from V and 4 from J; bases not matched to a gene: 9. This CDR3 contains 17 residues. From germline, CDR1 is MGHRA and CDR2 YSYEKL. The CDR3 is CASSPAPRLAGYNEQFF. In DNA, the CDR3 is TGCGCCAGCAGCCCCGCCCCCCGACTAGCGGGGTACAATGAGCAGTTCTTC.